Following are 8 T cell receptor beta chains from one sample sequenced in a study of CD8 T cells in ankylosing spondylitis. Using its own MiXCR run on the 5' RACE reads, TCRdb lists one record per CDR3 protein. The top ten clones hold 6.6% of a sample with roughly 200,000 distinct CDR3 sequences, roughly 24% of them seen once. The sample was blood, either unsorted or a sorted T cell fraction (not recorded which). These receptors were collected from a male donor with ankylosing spondylitis or in good health (not recorded which).

The V call is TRBV20-1, the J call TRBJ2-1, with D uncertain. The V end was cut by 3 bases, the J end by 8 bases, with 14 bases between. Germline CDR1 is DFQATT and CDR2 is SNEGSKA (reference sequence). The CDR3 has 13 amino acids. The CDR3 DNA reads TGCAGTGCTAGTGCACCCACATTCGATGAGCAGTTCTTC. Its translation: CSASAPTFDEQFF.

This clonotype was seen repeatedly, ten times or more. The genes are TRBV20-1 and TRBJ2-7, with TRBD2 matching over 7 bases. The germline gives CDR1 DFQATT, CDR2 SNEGSKA (reference sequence). This CDR3 has 11 amino acids. V shed 6 bases and J 6 bases; nucleotides not matched to a gene: 5. The CDR3: CSASKRGEQYF. CDR3 in DNA: TGCAGTGCCAGCAAGCGGGGCGAGCAGTACTTC.

This clonotype was seen repeatedly, ten times or more. The rearrangement joins TRBV5-1 to TRBJ2-1; no clear D gene. Germline CDR1 reads SGHRS; CDR2 reads YFSETQ. This CDR3 spans 12 amino acids. Trimming left V 0 bases short and J 7 bases short, with 5 bases between. In DNA form, the CDR3 reads TGCGCCAGCAGCTTGGAAGGGAATGAGCAGTTCTTC. Residues: CASSLEGNEQFF. Filled out from reference TRBV5-1 and TRBJ2-1, the complete variable domain reads KAGVTQTPRYLIKTRGQQVTLSCSPISGHRSVSWYQQTPGQGLQFLFEYFSETQRNKGNFPGRFSGRQFSNSRSEMNVSTLELGDSALYLCASSLEGNEQFFGPGTRLTVL.

A note on this clonotype: Germline is not matched at one junction end, which may reflect a read error. The V and J genes are TRBV20-1 and TRBJ2-7; the D gene could be TRBD1 or TRBD2 (5 bases each). This CDR3 has 15 residues. Germline-derived CDR1 and CDR2 are DFQATT and SNEGSKA (reference sequence). CDR3 protein: CCARGVGRGSYEQYF. In nucleotides, the CDR3 is TGCTGTGCTAGAGGGGTAGGGAGAGGATCCTACGAGCAGTACTTC.

In its sample, this clonotype was seen many times. V gene TRBV15 combines with J gene TRBJ2-7, with 7 positions matching TRBD1. Germline V gene lookup returns CDR1 LNHNV and CDR2 YYDKDF (reference sequence). The trim removed 1 base at V and 3 bases at J, leaving 9 bases unmatched. The CDR3 is made up of 16 amino acids. CDR3 coding DNA: TGTGCCACCAGCAGAGCAGGGACAGCTACCTTCTACGAGCAGTACTTC. The encoded protein is CATSRAGTATFYEQYF. Supplemented by reference TRBV15 and TRBJ2-7, the full variable domain reads DAMVIQNPRYQVTQFGKPVTLSCSQTLNHNVMYWYQQKSSQAPKLLFHYYDKDFNNEADTPDNFQSRRPNTSFCFLDIRSPGLGDTAMYLCATSRAGTATFYEQYFGPGTRLTVT.

With respect to this clonotype: This may stem from a read error, because a much larger clone lies one nucleotide away. This likely comes from a read error, as the CDR3 has no conserved phenylalanine or tryptophan at its end. DNA for the CDR3: TGTGCCAGCAGTTCTGACAGCTACTACGAGCAGTACCTC. This sequence encodes CASSSDSYYEQYL. The V call is TRBV12-3 or TRBV12-4, the J call TRBJ2-7, with a weak D call TRBD1 (5 bases). The CDR3 is 13 residues long. The V gene lost 4 bases and the J gene lost 3 bases, with 10 bases spanning the gap.

About this clonotype itself: One junction end does not reproduce the germline sequence, and a read error may be involved. This rearrangement joins TRBV10-1 to TRBJ1-1; no reliable D call. The CDR3 runs to 13 residues. CDR1 WNHNN and CDR2 SYGVQD come from the germline V gene (reference sequence). This chain's CDR3 is CASSMTLNAEAFF. In nucleotides, the CDR3 is TGCGCCAGCAGCATGACGCTGAACGCTGAAGCTTTCTTT.

This clonotype was recorded many times. V gene TRBV29-1 combines with J gene TRBJ2-1; weak D call: TRBD2 (6 bases). The V and J ends lost 3 bases and 9 bases respectively, with 18 bases between them. Germline V lookup: CDR1 SQVTM, CDR2 ANQGSEA. The CDR3 length is 14 residues. This CDR3 reads CSVEGGARRSEQFF. Here the CDR3 DNA reads TGCAGCGTTGAGGGCGGGGCGAGGCGCAGTGAGCAGTTCTTC.